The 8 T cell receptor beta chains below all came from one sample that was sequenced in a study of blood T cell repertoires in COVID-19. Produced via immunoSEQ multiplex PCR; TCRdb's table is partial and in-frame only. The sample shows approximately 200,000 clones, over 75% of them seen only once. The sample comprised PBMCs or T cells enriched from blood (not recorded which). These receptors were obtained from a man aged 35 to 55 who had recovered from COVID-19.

Written as DNA, the CDR3 is TGTGCCAGCAGCCAAAAGGGGACTAGCTTTAATGAGCAGTTCTTC. This translates into CASSQKGTSFNEQFF. The chain links TRBV7-9 to TRBJ2-1; 9 nucleotides match TRBD2. The CDR3 is 15 residues long. V was pared by 5 bases and J by 7 bases, with 9 bases of the junction left unmatched. Germline V lookup: CDR1 SEHNR, CDR2 FQNEAQ (reference sequence).

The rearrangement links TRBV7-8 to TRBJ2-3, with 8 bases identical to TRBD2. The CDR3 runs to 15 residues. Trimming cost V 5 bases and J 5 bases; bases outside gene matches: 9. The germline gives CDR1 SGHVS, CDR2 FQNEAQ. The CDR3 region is CASSPEGLAGDTQYF. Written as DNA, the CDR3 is TGTGCCAGCAGCCCCGAGGGGCTAGCGGGAGATACGCAGTATTTT.

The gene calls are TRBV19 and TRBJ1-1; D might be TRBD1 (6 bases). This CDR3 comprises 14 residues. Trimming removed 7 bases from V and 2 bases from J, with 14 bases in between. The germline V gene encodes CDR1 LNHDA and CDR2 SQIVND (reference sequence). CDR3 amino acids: CASIRVGANTEAFF. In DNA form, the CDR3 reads TGTGCCAGTATCCGGGTGGGGGCTAACACTGAAGCTTTCTTT.

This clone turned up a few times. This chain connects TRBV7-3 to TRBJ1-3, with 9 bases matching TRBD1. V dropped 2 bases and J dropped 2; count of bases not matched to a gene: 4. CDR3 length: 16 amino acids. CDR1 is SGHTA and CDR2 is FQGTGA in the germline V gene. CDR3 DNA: TGTGCCAGCAGCTTACGGGGACAGGGCGCTGGAAACACCATATATTTT. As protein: CASSLRGQGAGNTIYF.

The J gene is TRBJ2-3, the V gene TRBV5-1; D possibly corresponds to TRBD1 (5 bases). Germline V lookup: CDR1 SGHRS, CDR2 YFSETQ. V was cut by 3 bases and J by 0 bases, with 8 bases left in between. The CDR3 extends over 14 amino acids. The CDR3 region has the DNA TGCGCCAGCAGCTCGACAGCTAGCACAGATACGCAGTATTTT. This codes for CASSSTASTDTQYF. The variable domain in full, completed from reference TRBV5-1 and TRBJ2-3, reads KAGVTQTPRYLIKTRGQQVTLSCSPISGHRSVSWYQQTPGQGLQFLFEYFSETQRNKGNFPGRFSGRQFSNSRSEMNVSTLELGDSALYLCASSSTASTDTQYFGPGTRLTVL.

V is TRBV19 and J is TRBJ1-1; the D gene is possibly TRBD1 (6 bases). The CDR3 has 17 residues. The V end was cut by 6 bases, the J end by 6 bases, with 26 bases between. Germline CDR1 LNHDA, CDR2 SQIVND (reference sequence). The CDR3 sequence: CASSNQPGAFGSPEAFF. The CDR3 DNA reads TGTGCCAGTAGCAACCAACCAGGGGCGTTCGGCAGCCCTGAAGCTTTCTTT.

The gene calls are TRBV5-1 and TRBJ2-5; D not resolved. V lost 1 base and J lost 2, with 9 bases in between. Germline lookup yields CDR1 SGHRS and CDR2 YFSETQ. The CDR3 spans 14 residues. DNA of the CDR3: TGCGCCAGCAGCTTGAGTACAGCACAAGAGACCCAGTACTTC. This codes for CASSLSTAQETQYF.

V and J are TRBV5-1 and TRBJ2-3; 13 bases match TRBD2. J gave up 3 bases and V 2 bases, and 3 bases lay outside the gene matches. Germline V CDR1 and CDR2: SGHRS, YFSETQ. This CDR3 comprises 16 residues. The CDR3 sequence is CASSFTTSGGTDTQYF. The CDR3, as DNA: TGCGCCAGCAGCTTCACGACTAGCGGGGGGACAGATACGCAGTATTTT.